This T cell receptor beta chain was recorded in a study of cytomegalovirus exposure and HLA in healthy donors. In the PCR, 60 Vbeta and 13 Jbeta primers were used. The table came from immunoSEQ multiplex PCR; TCRdb's copy has only in-frame clones and leaves some out. This table has about 140,000 clones, around 70% appearing once. CDR1 and CDR2 (germline): SGDLS, YYNGEE. The CDR3 consists of 14 residues. V lost 0 bases and J lost 3, with 10 bases in between. Material: PBMCs. The TCR originated in a woman in her twenties or thirties in good health and CMV-seronegative. J is TRBJ2-7 and V is TRBV9; the D gene is possibly TRBD1 (5 bases). The CDR3 sequence is CASSVGAGLYEQYF. The CDR3 DNA is TGTGCCAGCAGCGTAGGGGCAGGGCTCTACGAGCAGTACTTC.